Below, 24 T cell receptor beta chains from the same sample are listed, as sequenced in a study of blood T cell repertoires in COVID-19. Profiling relied on immunoSEQ multiplex PCR, and the TCRdb table lists in-frame clones only, not all of them. The data show 120,000 or so clones, with roughly four fifths seen just once and about 17% held by the top ten. Input material: peripheral blood. Every receptor here comes from a woman aged 50 to 60 with acute or convalescent COVID-19.

The rearrangement links TRBV27 to TRBJ1-5; D call uncertain. Trimming pared 2 bases from V and 3 bases from J, leaving 11 bases between. Germline V CDR1 and CDR2: MNHEY, SMNVEV (reference sequence). There are 15 residues in the CDR3. CDR3 residues: CASSLVAVSNQPQHF. In DNA, the CDR3 is TGTGCCAGCAGTTTAGTGGCAGTCTCCAATCAGCCCCAGCATTTT.

This clone is a singleton in its sample. This chain joins TRBV19 and TRBJ1-4, with 7 bases matching TRBD1. Germline CDR1 LNHDA, CDR2 SQIVND (reference sequence). V gave up 2 bases and J gave up 0 bases; unmatched junction bases: 0. The CDR3 extends over 15 amino acids. The CDR3 DNA reads TGTGCCAGTAGTATACAGGGGGCAACTAATGAAAAACTGTTTTTT. Its protein product is CASSIQGATNEKLFF.

The chain employs TRBV5-1 and TRBJ2-3, with TRBD1 matching over 9 bases. Losses at the gene ends were 3 bases for V and 1 base for J; bases not matched to a gene: 3. This CDR3 has 15 residues. CDR1 and CDR2 from the germline V gene are SGHRS and YFSETQ. The CDR3 bases are TGCGCCAGCAGCTGGGGACAGGGCGGCACAGATACGCAGTATTTT. Protein product: CASSWGQGGTDTQYF.

This clone occurred a few times. The rearrangement links TRBV19 to TRBJ1-5; TRBD1 agrees at 8 bases. There are 15 residues in the CDR3. Germline lookup yields CDR1 LNHDA and CDR2 SQIVND (reference sequence). J gave up 7 bases and V 3 bases, and 8 bases lay outside the gene matches. The CDR3: CASSIGGQGGQPQHF. Here the CDR3 DNA reads TGTGCCAGTAGTATTGGTGGACAGGGTGGGCAGCCCCAGCATTTT.

The chain uses TRBV14 and TRBJ1-1; D is unclear. Germline V lookup: CDR1 SGHDN, CDR2 FVKESK. The V end lost 1 base, the J end lost 1 base, and 7 bases lay between the germline ends. The CDR3 sequence is 14 residues long. This CDR3 reads CASSQVGKNTEAFF. The CDR3 coding sequence is TGTGCCAGCAGCCAAGTGGGCAAGAACACTGAAGCTTTCTTT.

A word on this clone: Relative to the germline gene, one junction end is altered; a read error may explain this. The rearrangement uses TRBV6-2 or TRBV6-3 and TRBJ2-2; 7 bases align to TRBD1. Germline V gives CDR1 MNHEY, CDR2 SVGEGT. This CDR3 is 15 amino acids long. CDR3 coding DNA: TGTGTCAGCAGTTTCGGACAGGATAACACCGGGGAGCTGTTTTTT. It encodes CVSSFGQDNTGELFF.

CDR3 coding DNA: TGTGCCAGCAGCCGTAGCGGGGGGTGGGCCGGGGAGCTGTTTTTT. Encoded protein: CASSRSGGWAGELFF. This chain uses TRBV6-6 with TRBJ2-2; 10 bases match TRBD2. Losses at the gene ends were 6 bases for V and 6 bases for J; bases not matched to a gene: 7. The CDR3 sequence is 15 residues long. Germline V gene sequence: CDR1 MNHNY, CDR2 SVGAGI (reference sequence).

The rearrangement links TRBV7-2 to TRBJ2-7; 9 bases match TRBD1. The germline CDR1 and CDR2 sequences are SGHTA and FQGNSA. This CDR3 has 15 amino acids. V shed 5 bases, J shed 4 bases, and the junction held 9 bases outside the gene matches. DNA for the CDR3: TGTGCCAGCAGCCCTCCGCCGGGACAGGGTTACGAGCAGTACTTC. Translated, it gives CASSPPPGQGYEQYF.

The chain joins TRBV18 to TRBJ1-3; 10 positions match TRBD1. The CDR3 is made up of 15 amino acids. CDR1 and CDR2 from the germline V gene are KGHSH and LQKENI. V was clipped by 2 bases and J by 2 bases; unmatched bases: 0. The DNA of the CDR3 is TGTGCCAGCTCACCAGGACAGGGGGCTGGAAACACCATATATTTT. Translating gives CASSPGQGAGNTIYF.

The gene calls are TRBV28 and TRBJ2-1; 12 bases agree with TRBD2. The V gene end was trimmed by 8 bases and the J gene end by 4 bases; junction bases not matched to a gene: 9. This CDR3 is 16 amino acids long. Germline assignment: CDR1 MDHEN and CDR2 SYDVKM. The CDR3 spells CASRTGLAGPYNEQFF. CDR3 bases: TGTGCCAGCCGAACCGGACTAGCGGGACCTTACAATGAGCAGTTCTTC.

This clone was observed a single time. The chain uses TRBV11-2 and TRBJ1-4; TRBD1 matches 9 bases. This CDR3 contains 13 residues. V lost 7 bases to trimming and J lost 13 bases; unmatched junction nucleotides: 10. Germline V CDR1 and CDR2: SGHAT, FQNNGV. DNA of the CDR3: TGTGCCAGCAACGTACAGGGGGCGGAGCGACTGTTTTTT. It encodes CASNVQGAERLFF.

The V call is TRBV18, the J call TRBJ2-3, with 7 nucleotides matching TRBD2. This CDR3 has 12 amino acids. Germline values: CDR1 KGHSH, CDR2 LQKENI. V lost 3 bases to trimming and J lost 8 bases; unmatched junction nucleotides: 2. Here the CDR3 DNA reads TGTGCCAGCTCACCCCCGGGGGGTACGCAGTATTTT. Translation: CASSPPGGTQYF.

The rearrangement joins TRBV19 to TRBJ1-4; 7 bases are shared with TRBD1. CDR3 length: 14 residues. Looked up from germline, CDR1 is LNHDA and CDR2 is SQIVND (reference sequence). V dropped 3 bases and J dropped 6; count of bases not matched to a gene: 4. The CDR3 here is CASSMAGGYEKLFF. The DNA for the CDR3 is TGTGCCAGTAGTATGGCAGGGGGGTATGAAAAACTGTTTTTT.

This clone was counted between two and nine times. The V call is TRBV5-4, the J call TRBJ1-1, with D uncertain. Germline CDR1 is SGHNT and CDR2 is YYREEE (reference sequence). The CDR3 is made up of 15 amino acids. Between the trimmed V and J ends, which lost 0 bases and 0 bases, there was a span of 9 bases. CDR3 region: CASSLGLRMNTEAFF. The CDR3 bases are TGTGCCAGCAGCTTGGGATTGAGGATGAACACTGAAGCTTTCTTT.

The genes are TRBV28 and TRBJ1-6; D is possibly TRBD1 (5 bases). The germline gives CDR1 MDHEN, CDR2 SYDVKM. V lost 5 bases, J lost 7 bases, and 12 bases lay in between. The CDR3 loop spans 14 amino acids. The DNA for the CDR3 is TGTGCCAGCAGTGTACAGGATCGCAATTCACCCCTCCACTTT. It translates to CASSVQDRNSPLHF.

The chain has TRBV3-1 (or the pseudogene TRBV3-2) and TRBJ1-1; the match to TRBD1 covers 9 bases. The CDR3 contains 14 residues. Looked up from germline, CDR1 is LGHDT and CDR2 is YNNKEL (reference sequence). The V segment lost 2 bases and the J segment 7 bases; nucleotides outside the gene matches: 5. The DNA of the CDR3 is TGTGCCAGCAGCCAAATACAGGGGGCGGGTGAAGCTTTCTTT. The encoded protein is CASSQIQGAGEAFF.

This chain connects TRBV28 to TRBJ2-7; 10 bases agree with TRBD1. The CDR3 has 15 residues. Per the germline V gene, CDR1 is MDHEN and CDR2 is SYDVKM. V was pared by 7 bases and J by 4 bases, with 10 bases of the junction left unmatched. CDR3 sequence: CASKVNDRGLYEQYF. DNA for the CDR3: TGTGCCAGCAAGGTAAACGACAGGGGGCTGTACGAGCAGTACTTC.

This chain uses TRBV6-5 with TRBJ1-2; 7 nucleotides line up with TRBD1. The germline gives CDR1 MNHEY, CDR2 SVGAGI. Trimming took 6 bases from V and 5 from J; bases not matched to a gene: 6. The CDR3 runs to 13 residues. The DNA of the CDR3 is TGTGCCAGCAGCGGACAGGCGGCTTATGGCTACACCTTC. It codes for CASSGQAAYGYTF.

The chain employs TRBV7-8 and TRBJ2-2; tentative D call: TRBD2 (5 bases). The CDR3 totals 17 residues. CDR1 is SGHVS, CDR2 FQNEAQ, per germline. The V end lost 1 base, the J end lost 6 bases, and 18 bases lay between the germline ends. CDR3 nucleotides: TGTGCCAGCAGCTTAGTTCCTGGGCCGACGAGGGCCGGGGAGCTGTTTTTT. It codes for CASSLVPGPTRAGELFF.

This chain uses TRBV5-1 with TRBJ2-7; 11 bases match TRBD1. The CDR3 contains 15 residues. Germline assignment: CDR1 SGHRS and CDR2 YFSETQ. V lost 5 bases, J lost 0 bases, and 4 bases stayed unmatched. The CDR3 DNA reads as TGCGCCAGCAGTTCCGGGACAGGGGGCTCCTACGAGCAGTACTTC. Its protein is CASSSGTGGSYEQYF.

The chain is built from TRBV12-3 or TRBV12-4 and TRBJ1-2, with 7 bases matching TRBD1. The V gene end was trimmed by 6 bases and the J gene end by 3 bases; junction bases not matched to a gene: 4. CDR3 length: 13 amino acids. The CDR3 protein is CASSRGGYYGYTF. DNA for the CDR3: TGTGCCAGCAGCCGAGGGGGCTACTATGGCTACACCTTC.

The chain couples TRBV4-2 to TRBJ1-3; perhaps TRBD1 as D (5 bases). Per the germline V gene, CDR1 is LGHNA and CDR2 is YNFKEQ. There are 16 residues in the CDR3. The germline V and J ends were trimmed by 2 bases and 0 bases, with 11 bases remaining between them. This CDR3 is CASSQSVTASGNTIYF. CDR3 nucleotide sequence: TGTGCCAGCAGCCAATCTGTGACAGCCTCTGGAAACACCATATATTTT.

The chain has TRBV3-1 (or the pseudogene TRBV3-2) and TRBJ2-6, with D possibly TRBD2 on 6 matching bases. The CDR3 runs to 15 residues. V lost 3 bases, J lost 13 bases, and 19 bases lay in between. Germline V CDR1 and CDR2: LGHDT, YNNKEL (reference sequence). This CDR3 is CASSQPGLLSGVLTF. CDR3 DNA sequence: TGTGCCAGCAGCCAGCCGGGACTCCTCTCCGGAGTCCTGACTTTC.

The chain couples TRBV5-1 to TRBJ2-5, with 7 bases aligning to TRBD1. The J segment lost 5 bases and the V segment lost 0 bases, leaving 7 bases of the junction unmatched. This CDR3 has 15 amino acids. The germline V gene encodes CDR1 SGHRS and CDR2 YFSETQ. The CDR3 DNA reads as TGCGCCAGCAGCTTGGGGGGACAGCCCCCCGAGACCCAGTACTTC. Its protein product is CASSLGGQPPETQYF. The variable domain in full, completed from reference TRBV5-1 and TRBJ2-5, reads KAGVTQTPRYLIKTRGQQVTLSCSPISGHRSVSWYQQTPGQGLQFLFEYFSETQRNKGNFPGRFSGRQFSNSRSEMNVSTLELGDSALYLCASSLGGQPPETQYFGPGTRLLVL.